The sequence of this TCR beta chain was determined in a study of cytomegalovirus exposure and HLA in healthy donors. The PCR was carried out with 60 Vbeta primers and 13 Jbeta primers. Clones were sequenced by immunoSEQ multiplex PCR, and TCRdb holds only the in-frame ones, with some missing. This sample carries approximately 190,000 clones, 83% of them seen once, and the ten largest clones take less than 2%. Germline V CDR1 and CDR2: SGHVS, FNYEAQ. The ends were cut back, 0 bases at V and 3 bases at J, with 14 bases in the middle. The CDR3 runs to 17 residues. The study's findings and limits: Later work showed greater clonal expansion in HLA-associated TCR beta chains than in equally common others.

This clone was observed a few times. As yet, its antigen is unknown. These donors counted as nominally healthy when sampled, but unrecorded immune exposures were likely. The clonotype was recovered from a man aged 35 to 55 in good health and CMV-seropositive. This chain links TRBV7-6 with TRBJ2-2; D ambiguous. Material: PBMCs. This CDR3 reads CASSLALAARDTGELFF. The CDR3 coding sequence is TGTGCCAGCAGCTTAGCGTTGGCGGCACGGGACACCGGGGAGCTGTTTTTT. Using reference TRBV7-6 and TRBJ2-2 for the parts outside the CDR3, the full variable domain is GAGVSQSPRYKVTKRGQDVALRCDPISGHVSLYWYRQALGQGPEFLTYFNYEAQQDKSGLPNDRFSAERPEGSISTLTIQRTEQRDSAMYRCASSLALAARDTGELFFGEGSRLTVL.